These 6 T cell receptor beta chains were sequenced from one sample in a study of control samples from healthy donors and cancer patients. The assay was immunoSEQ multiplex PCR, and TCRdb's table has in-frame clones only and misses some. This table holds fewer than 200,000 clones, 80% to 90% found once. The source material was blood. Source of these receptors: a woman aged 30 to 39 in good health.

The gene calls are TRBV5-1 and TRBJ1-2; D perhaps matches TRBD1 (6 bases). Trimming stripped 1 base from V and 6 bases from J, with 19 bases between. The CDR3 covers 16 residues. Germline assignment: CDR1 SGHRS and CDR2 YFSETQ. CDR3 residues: CASSLNTVTGSDGYTF. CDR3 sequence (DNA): TGCGCCAGCAGCTTGAACACGGTCACAGGGTCGGATGGCTACACCTTC.

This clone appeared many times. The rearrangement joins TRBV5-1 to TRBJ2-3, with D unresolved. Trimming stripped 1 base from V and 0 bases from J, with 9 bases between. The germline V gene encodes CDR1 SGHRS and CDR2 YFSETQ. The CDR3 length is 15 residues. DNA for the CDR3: TGCGCCAGCAGCTTGAATGAAGGGAGCACAGATACGCAGTATTTT. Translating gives CASSLNEGSTDTQYF.

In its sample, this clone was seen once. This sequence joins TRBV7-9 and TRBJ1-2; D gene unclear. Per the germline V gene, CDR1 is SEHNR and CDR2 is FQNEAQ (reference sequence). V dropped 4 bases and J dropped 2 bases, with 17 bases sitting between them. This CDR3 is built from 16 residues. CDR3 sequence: CASSSPAGTVNYGYTF. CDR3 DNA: TGTGCCAGCAGCTCTCCGGCGGGCACCGTCAACTATGGCTACACCTTC.

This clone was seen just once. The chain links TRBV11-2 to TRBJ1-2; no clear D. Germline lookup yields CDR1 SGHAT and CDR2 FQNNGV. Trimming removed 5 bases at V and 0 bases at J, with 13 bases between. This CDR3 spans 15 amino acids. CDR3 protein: CASSPDWLSNYGYTF. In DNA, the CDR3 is TGTGCCAGCAGCCCCGATTGGCTCTCTAACTATGGCTACACCTTC.

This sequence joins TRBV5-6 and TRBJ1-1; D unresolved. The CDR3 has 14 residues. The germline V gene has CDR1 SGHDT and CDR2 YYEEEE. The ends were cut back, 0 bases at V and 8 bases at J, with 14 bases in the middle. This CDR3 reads CASSLERRAYEAFF. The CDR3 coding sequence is TGTGCCAGCAGCTTGGAAAGGCGGGCCTACGAAGCTTTCTTT. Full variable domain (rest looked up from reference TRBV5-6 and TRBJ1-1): DAGVTQSPTHLIKTRGQQVTLRCSPKSGHDTVSWYQQALGQGPQFIFQYYEEEERQRGNFPDRFSGHQFPNYSSELNVNALLLGDSALYLCASSLERRAYEAFFGQGTRLTVV.

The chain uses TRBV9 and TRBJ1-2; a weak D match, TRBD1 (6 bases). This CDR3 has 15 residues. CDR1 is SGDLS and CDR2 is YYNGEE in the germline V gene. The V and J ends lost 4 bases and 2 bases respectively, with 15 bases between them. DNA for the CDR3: TGTGCCAGCAGCCCCGGGCCAGGGGCGAACTATGGCTACACCTTC. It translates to CASSPGPGANYGYTF.